Following are 25 T cell receptor beta chains from one sample sequenced in a study of Graves' ophthalmopathy and Graves' hyperthyroidism. RNA transcripts served as template for amplifying TCR beta CDR3 sequences. First-round RT-PCR employed HTBI primers, with a second-round multiplex PCR after it. From the multiplex PCR reads, TCRdb called clonotypes with MiXCR, one entry per CDR3 protein. The table includes about half a million distinct CDR3 sequences, about 15% detected once. Sequencing input: blood. These receptors came from a woman in her twenties or thirties with Graves' ophthalmopathy.

This chain connects TRBV28 to TRBJ2-5, with D possibly matching TRBD1 (5 bases). CDR1 MDHEN and CDR2 SYDVKM come from the germline V gene. V was pared by 5 bases and J by 1 base, with 23 bases between. The CDR3 has 18 residues. The CDR3 DNA sequence: TGTGCCAGCAGTCCAAGTCTGACAGCTCTGATACCCCAAGAGACCCAGTACTTC. It codes for CASSPSLTALIPQETQYF.

This clonotype was observed at least ten times. The chain joins TRBV24-1 to TRBJ2-7; TRBD1 matches at 8 bases. CDR1 and CDR2 (germline): KGHDR, SFDVKD. The CDR3 totals 15 residues. V lost 0 bases, J lost 5 bases, and 5 bases stayed unmatched. The chain's CDR3 is CATSDLSDRANEQYF. CDR3 DNA: TGTGCCACCAGTGATTTGTCGGACAGGGCCAACGAGCAGTACTTC.

Many counts were recorded for this clonotype. J is TRBJ1-2 and V is TRBV7-8, with D perhaps TRBD1 (6 bases). V lost 5 bases and J lost 2, with 12 bases in between. The CDR3 runs to 14 residues. The V gene's germline CDR1 is SGHVS and CDR2 FQNEAQ. As DNA, the CDR3 is TGTGCCAGCAGCCCGATGGGGGCGAACTATGGCTACACCTTC. This sequence encodes CASSPMGANYGYTF.

This chain connects TRBV6-1 to TRBJ1-2, with TRBD1 as a possible D gene (6 bases). CDR1 MNHNS and CDR2 SASEGT come from the germline V gene. The V end lost 2 bases, the J end lost 10 bases, and 17 bases lay between the germline ends. The CDR3 contains 14 residues. CDR3 coding DNA: TGTGCCAGCAGTGAAAACTCATTGACAGGCGTCTACACCTTC. Encoded protein: CASSENSLTGVYTF.

The table lists this clonotype with many counts. This sequence joins TRBV12-3 or TRBV12-4 and TRBJ2-7; either TRBD1 or TRBD2 may fit D (5 bases each). The V end was cut by 3 bases, the J end by 6 bases, with 15 bases between. The CDR3 is 14 amino acids. In DNA form, the CDR3 reads TGTGCCAGCAGTTTTAGGGGAGAAACGGGCGAGCAGTACTTC. Protein product: CASSFRGETGEQYF.

This clonotype has a count of ten or more. The genes are TRBV29-1 and TRBJ2-5, with 7 bases aligning to TRBD2. V was clipped by 3 bases and J by 6 bases; unmatched bases: 10. CDR3 length: 14 residues. In germline, CDR1 is SQVTM, CDR2 ANQGSEA. The CDR3 DNA reads as TGCAGCGTTGACCAGCGGGACGTTTTGAAGACCCAGTACTTC. It encodes CSVDQRDVLKTQYF.

This clonotype was recorded many times. The rearrangement uses TRBV28 and TRBJ1-3; D is possibly TRBD1 (6 bases). V lost 1 base and J lost 4, with 14 bases in between. This CDR3 has 16 amino acids. In germline, CDR1 is MDHEN, CDR2 SYDVKM. The CDR3 DNA is TGTGCCAGCAGTTTATCGCGGGGGGCGCCGGGAAACACCATATATTTT. This encodes CASSLSRGAPGNTIYF.

This clonotype has ten or more counts. V usage is TRBV30 and J usage is TRBJ2-7, with D hard to call. V lost 0 bases to trimming and J lost 4 bases, with 10 bases between them. This CDR3 is built from 13 residues. Germline values: CDR1 GTSNPN, CDR2 SVGIG (reference sequence). The CDR3 sequence is CAWSVSLDYEQYF. CDR3 bases: TGTGCCTGGAGTGTTAGCCTCGATTACGAGCAGTACTTC.

In this sample, this clonotype turned up many times. The rearrangement uses TRBV12-3 or TRBV12-4 and TRBJ1-1; a weak D match, TRBD1 (5 bases). CDR3 length: 13 amino acids. V dropped 3 bases and J dropped 3 bases, with 8 bases sitting between them. DNA for the CDR3: TGTGCCAGCAGTTTGAGGGACTACACTGAAGCTTTCTTT. This gives the protein CASSLRDYTEAFF.

This clonotype was recorded at least ten times. V usage is TRBV15 and J usage is TRBJ2-5, with TRBD1 matching 9 bases. The CDR3 extends over 15 amino acids. Germline CDR1 and CDR2: LNHNV and YYDKDF (reference sequence). The trim removed 5 bases at V and 5 bases at J, leaving 9 bases unmatched. This chain's CDR3 is CATSPWTGDRETQYF. The CDR3 coding sequence is TGTGCCACCAGCCCCTGGACAGGGGATAGGGAGACCCAGTACTTC.

This clonotype was counted between two and nine times. The chain employs TRBV20-1 and TRBJ2-5; TRBD1 matches 8 bases. There are 15 residues in the CDR3. V was pared by 4 bases and J by 1 base, with 8 bases of the junction left unmatched. Germline CDR1 and CDR2: DFQATT and SNEGSKA (reference sequence). The CDR3 is CSATRDRMIQETQYF. CDR3 sequence (DNA): TGCAGTGCTACCCGGGACAGGATGATCCAAGAGACCCAGTACTTC.

This clonotype was seen many times. The V gene is TRBV6-5, the J gene TRBJ2-7; D unresolved. There are 15 residues in the CDR3. The germline V gene has CDR1 MNHEY and CDR2 SVGAGI. V lost 0 bases and J lost 2, with 11 bases in between. The chain's CDR3 is CASSYSAKLPYEQYF. In nucleotides, the CDR3 is TGTGCCAGCAGTTACTCGGCCAAGCTCCCCTACGAGCAGTACTTC.

This clonotype was observed many times. The chain carries TRBV27 and TRBJ1-2; 7 positions agree with TRBD1. V trimming: 5 bases; J trimming: 3 bases; junction bases outside the gene matches: 12. The germline CDR1 and CDR2 sequences are MNHEY and SMNVEV (reference sequence). The CDR3 runs to 16 residues. CDR3 protein: CASSLLSGQLHYGYTF. CDR3 DNA: TGTGCCAGCAGTCTACTCTCGGGACAGCTACACTATGGCTACACCTTC.

This clonotype was recorded at least ten times. V is TRBV15 and J is TRBJ2-4; tentatively, D is TRBD1 or TRBD2 (7 bases each). This CDR3 region has 13 residues. Deletions cut 6 bases from V and 7 bases from J, with 13 bases between. Germline assignment: CDR1 LNHNV and CDR2 YYDKDF (reference sequence). Here the CDR3 DNA reads TGTGCCACCAGAGGGGGCGGGAGTAACATTCAGTACTTC. Translated: CATRGGGSNIQYF.

This chain uses TRBV10-3 with TRBJ2-7; either TRBD1 or TRBD2 may fit D (5 bases each). Germline assignment: CDR1 ENHRY and CDR2 SYGVKD. The CDR3 length is 16 residues. Trimming cost V 4 bases and J 2 bases, with 18 bases left between them. CDR3 sequence reads: CAISGSRDLRPYEQYF. The CDR3 DNA sequence: TGTGCCATCAGTGGATCCCGGGACCTCCGACCCTACGAGCAGTACTTC.

This clonotype was seen a handful of times. The chain recombines TRBV6-2 or TRBV6-3 with TRBJ2-6, with D hard to call. Trimming took 6 bases from V and 0 from J, leaving 18 bases between them. The germline V gene encodes CDR1 MNHEY and CDR2 SVGEGT. The CDR3 totals 18 residues. CDR3: CASRGQAGVYSGANVLTF. The CDR3 region has the DNA TGTGCCAGCAGAGGGCAAGCAGGAGTCTACTCTGGGGCCAACGTCCTGACTTTC.

This chain joins TRBV2 and TRBJ2-3; D not certain. CDR3 length: 13 amino acids. Trimming shortened V by 7 bases and J by 4 bases, and 12 bases separated the two germline ends. CDR1 SNHLY and CDR2 FYNNEI come from the germline V gene. CDR3 region: CASTWVMADTQYF. CDR3 sequence (DNA): TGTGCCAGCACATGGGTAATGGCAGATACGCAGTATTTT. The whole variable domain, remainder taken from reference TRBV2 and TRBJ2-3, is EPEVTQTPSHQVTQMGQEVILRCVPISNHLYFYWYRQILGQKVEFLVSFYNNEISEKSEIFDDQFSVERPDGSNFTLKIRSTKLEDSAMYFCASTWVMADTQYFGPGTRLTVL.

The CDR3 loop is CASTPTSAASTDTQYF. In DNA form, the CDR3 reads TGTGCCAGCACCCCGACTAGCGCTGCTAGCACAGATACGCAGTATTTT. The V call is TRBV6-2 or TRBV6-3, the J call TRBJ2-3; 8 bases map to TRBD2. Trimming at V came to 7 bases and at J to 0 bases, leaving 9 bases not matched to a gene. The CDR3 sequence is 16 residues long. Germline CDR1 is MNHEY and CDR2 is SVGEGT.

This clonotype was detected ten times or more. The V call is TRBV27, the J call TRBJ1-6; tentatively, D is TRBD1 (6 bases). V gave up 3 bases and J gave up 5 bases, with 8 bases separating them. CDR1 and CDR2 from the germline V gene are MNHEY and SMNVEV (reference sequence). The CDR3 contains 14 residues. The CDR3 coding sequence is TGTGCCAGCAGTTTGGAGGGGGATAATTCACCCCTCCACTTT. Translated, it gives CASSLEGDNSPLHF.

With regard to this clonotype: A read error may produce the germline difference seen at one junction end. The chain links TRBV12-3 or TRBV12-4 to TRBJ2-2; a possible D gene is TRBD2 (5 bases). The CDR3 totals 15 residues. Written as DNA, the CDR3 is TGTGCCAGCAGTTTACCCCCTGTCCTATCCGGGGATCTGTTTTTT. It specifies CASSLPPVLSGDLFF.

This clonotype showed up many times. The gene calls are TRBV28 and TRBJ1-2; no clear D. V gave up 1 base and J gave up 1 base, with 7 bases separating them. Germline-derived CDR1 and CDR2 are MDHEN and SYDVKM. CDR3 length: 14 residues. CDR3 amino acids: CASSLSTLNYGYTF. DNA of the CDR3: TGTGCCAGCAGTTTATCTACTCTTAACTATGGCTACACCTTC.

The V and J genes are TRBV6-5 and TRBJ1-1; TRBD1 agrees at 7 bases. Unmatched junction bases numbered 6, after V lost 4 bases and J lost 1 base. The CDR3 is 15 amino acids. Germline V gene lookup returns CDR1 MNHEY and CDR2 SVGAGI. The CDR3 bases are TGTGCCAGCAGTTTCTCCCGGACAGGGAACACTGAAGCTTTCTTT. It translates to CASSFSRTGNTEAFF.

This clonotype was observed many times. The chain carries TRBV7-9 and TRBJ1-1; D is uncertain. There are 13 residues in the CDR3. The germline V gene encodes CDR1 SEHNR and CDR2 FQNEAQ (reference sequence). V dropped 7 bases and J dropped 5 bases, with 14 bases sitting between them. CDR3 protein: CASTRTAGTEAFF. For the CDR3, the DNA is TGTGCCAGCACCCGAACAGCGGGGACTGAAGCTTTCTTT.

Worth noting for this clonotype: A much larger clonotype is one base distant, so this may be a read error. The V and J genes are TRBV7-9 and TRBJ1-1; 7 nucleotides match TRBD1. In germline, CDR1 is SEHNR, CDR2 FQNEAQ (reference sequence). CDR3 length: 15 amino acids. The CDR3 sequence is CASSWGTAVNTEACF. In DNA form, the CDR3 reads TGTGCCAGCAGTTGGGGGACAGCTGTGAACACTGAAGCTTGCTTT.

This clonotype was observed many times. This sequence joins TRBV19 and TRBJ1-1, with unresolved D. Per the germline V gene, CDR1 is LNHDA and CDR2 is SQIVND (reference sequence). The CDR3 covers 15 residues. Trimming stripped 1 base from V and 0 bases from J, with 9 bases between. CDR3 amino acids: CASSIGAGMNTEAFF. CDR3 DNA sequence: TGTGCCAGTAGTATAGGGGCCGGAATGAACACTGAAGCTTTCTTT.